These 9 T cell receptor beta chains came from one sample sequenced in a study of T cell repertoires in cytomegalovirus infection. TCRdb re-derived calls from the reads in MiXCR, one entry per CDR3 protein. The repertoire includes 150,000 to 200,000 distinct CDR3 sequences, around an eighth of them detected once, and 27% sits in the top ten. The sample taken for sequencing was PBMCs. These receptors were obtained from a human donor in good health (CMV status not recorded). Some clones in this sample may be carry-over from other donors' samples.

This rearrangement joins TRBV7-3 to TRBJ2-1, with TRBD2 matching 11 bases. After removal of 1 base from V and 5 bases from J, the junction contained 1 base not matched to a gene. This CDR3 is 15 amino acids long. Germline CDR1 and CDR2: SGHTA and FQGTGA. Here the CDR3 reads CASSLKLAGDNEQFF. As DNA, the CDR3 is TGTGCCAGCAGCTTAAAACTAGCGGGAGACAATGAGCAGTTCTTC.

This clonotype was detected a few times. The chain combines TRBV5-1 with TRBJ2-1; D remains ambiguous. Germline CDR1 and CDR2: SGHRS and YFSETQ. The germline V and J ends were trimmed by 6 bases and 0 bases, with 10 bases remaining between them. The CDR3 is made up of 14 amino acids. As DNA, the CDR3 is TGCGCCAGCACTCCATCCAGCTCCTACAATGAGCAGTTCTTC. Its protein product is CASTPSSSYNEQFF. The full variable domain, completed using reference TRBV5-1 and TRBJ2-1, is KAGVTQTPRYLIKTRGQQVTLSCSPISGHRSVSWYQQTPGQGLQFLFEYFSETQRNKGNFPGRFSGRQFSNSRSEMNVSTLELGDSALYLCASTPSSSYNEQFFGPGTRLTVL.

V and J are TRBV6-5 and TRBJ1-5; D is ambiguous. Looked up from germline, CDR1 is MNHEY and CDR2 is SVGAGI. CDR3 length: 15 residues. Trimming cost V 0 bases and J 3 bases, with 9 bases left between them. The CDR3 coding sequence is TGTGCCAGCAGTTACTCGAGCAGAACCAATCAGCCCCAGCATTTT. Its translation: CASSYSSRTNQPQHF.

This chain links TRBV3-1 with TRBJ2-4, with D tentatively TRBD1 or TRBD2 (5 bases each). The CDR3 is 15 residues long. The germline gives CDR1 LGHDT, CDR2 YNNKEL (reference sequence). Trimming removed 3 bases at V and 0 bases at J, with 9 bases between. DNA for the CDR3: TGTGCCAGCAGCCAGGGACGGGTAGCCAAAAACATTCAGTACTTC. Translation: CASSQGRVAKNIQYF.

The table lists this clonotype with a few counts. The CDR3 region is CASSYSWTSYEQYF. For the CDR3, the DNA is TGTGCCAGCAGTTACTCGTGGACATCTTACGAGCAGTACTTC. The chain has TRBV6-2 or TRBV6-3 and TRBJ2-7; possible D gene TRBD1, 5 bases. CDR3 length: 14 amino acids. V lost 0 bases and J lost 4, with 10 bases in between. Germline-derived CDR1 and CDR2 are MNHEY and SVGEGT.

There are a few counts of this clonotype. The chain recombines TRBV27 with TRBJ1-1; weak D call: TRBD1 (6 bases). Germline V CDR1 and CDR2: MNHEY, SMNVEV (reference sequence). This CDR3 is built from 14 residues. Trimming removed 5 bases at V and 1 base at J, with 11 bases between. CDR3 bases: TGTGCCAGCAGTCAACAGGGTTCGAACACTGAAGCTTTCTTT. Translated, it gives CASSQQGSNTEAFF.

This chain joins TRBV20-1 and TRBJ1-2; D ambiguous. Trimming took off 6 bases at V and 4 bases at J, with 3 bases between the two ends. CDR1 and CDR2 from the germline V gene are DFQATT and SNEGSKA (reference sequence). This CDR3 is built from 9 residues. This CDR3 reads CSASYGYTF. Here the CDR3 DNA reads TGCAGTGCCTCCTATGGCTACACCTTC.

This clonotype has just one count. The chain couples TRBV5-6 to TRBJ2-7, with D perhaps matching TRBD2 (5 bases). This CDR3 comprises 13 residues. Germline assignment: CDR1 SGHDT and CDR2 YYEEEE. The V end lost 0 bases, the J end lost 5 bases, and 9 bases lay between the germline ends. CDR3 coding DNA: TGTGCCAGCAGCTTGGGAGAGGGAAACGAGCAGTACTTC. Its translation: CASSLGEGNEQYF.

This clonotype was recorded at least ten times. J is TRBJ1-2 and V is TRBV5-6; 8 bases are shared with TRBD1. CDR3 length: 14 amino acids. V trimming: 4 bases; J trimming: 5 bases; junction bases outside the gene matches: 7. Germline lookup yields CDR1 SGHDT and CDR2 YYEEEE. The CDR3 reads CASSPGTGSYGYTF. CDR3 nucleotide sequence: TGTGCCAGCAGCCCCGGGACAGGTTCTTATGGCTACACCTTC.